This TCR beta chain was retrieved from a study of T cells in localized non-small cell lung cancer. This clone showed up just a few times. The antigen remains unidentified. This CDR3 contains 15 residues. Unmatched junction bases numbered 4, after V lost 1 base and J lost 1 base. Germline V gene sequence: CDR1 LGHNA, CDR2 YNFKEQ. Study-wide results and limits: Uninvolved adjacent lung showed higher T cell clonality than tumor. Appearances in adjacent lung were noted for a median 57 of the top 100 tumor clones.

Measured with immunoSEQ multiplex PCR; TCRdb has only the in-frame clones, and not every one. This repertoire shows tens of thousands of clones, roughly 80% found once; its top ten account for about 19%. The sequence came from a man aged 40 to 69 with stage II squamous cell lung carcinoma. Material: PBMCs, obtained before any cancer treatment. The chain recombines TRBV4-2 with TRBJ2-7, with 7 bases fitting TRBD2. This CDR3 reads CASSQVRDYSYEQYF. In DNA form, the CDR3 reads TGTGCCAGCAGCCAAGTCCGGGACTATTCCTACGAGCAGTACTTC.